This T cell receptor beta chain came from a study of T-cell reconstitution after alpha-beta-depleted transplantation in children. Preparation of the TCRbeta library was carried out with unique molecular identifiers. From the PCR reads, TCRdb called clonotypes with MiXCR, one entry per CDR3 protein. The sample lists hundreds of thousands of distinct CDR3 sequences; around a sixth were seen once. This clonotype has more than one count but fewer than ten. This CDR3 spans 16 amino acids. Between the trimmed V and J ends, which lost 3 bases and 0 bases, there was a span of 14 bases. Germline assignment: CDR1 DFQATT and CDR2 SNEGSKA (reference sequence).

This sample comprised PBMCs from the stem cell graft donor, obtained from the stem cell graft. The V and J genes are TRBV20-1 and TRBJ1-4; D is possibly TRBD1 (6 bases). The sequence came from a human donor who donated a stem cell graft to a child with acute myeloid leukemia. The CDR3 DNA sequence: TGCAGTGCTAGGGGGGAGGACAGCGCAACTAATGAAAAACTGTTTTTT. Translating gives CSARGEDSATNEKLFF.